The rows below give T cell receptor beta chains drawn from one sample of a study of blood T cell repertoires in COVID-19. The repertoire was sequenced with immunoSEQ multiplex PCR; TCRdb's copy has only in-frame clones and lacks some. The sample lists tens of thousands of clones, around 88% occurring once. Sequencing was done on a sample of peripheral blood. The receptors stem from a woman in her sixties or seventies with acute or convalescent COVID-19. CDR3s include the opening cysteine and the closing phenylalanine or tryptophan. Only some rows state a clone size, as once, few, many or a class for expanded clones.

V: TRBV3-1/TRBV3-2
size: NA
CDR3: CASSRSGLGNTIYF

V: TRBV6-2/TRBV6-3
size: NA
CDR3: CASRPPGEQLLAKNIQYF

V: TRBV6-1
size: NA
CDR3: CASSEYGQGNQPQHF

V: TRBV4-2
size: NA
CDR3: CASSPTGITYEQYF

V: TRBV7-2
size: NA
CDR3: CASSLFPGGMHGYTF

V: TRBV5-1
size: NA
CDR3: CASSLGRVVSPTDTQYF

V: TRBV27
size: NA
CDR3: CASSPGTLMNTEAFF

V: TRBV28
size: NA
CDR3: CASTRPSGGHEQYF

V: TRBV9
size: NA
CDR3: CASSVGQGTTYEQYF

V: TRBV7-8
size: NA
CDR3: CASSPGQGAGNTEAFF

V: TRBV7-2
size: NA
CDR3: CASSSLRVRTASYEQYF

V: TRBV30
size: NA
CDR3: CAWSQGASGGYTF

V: TRBV5-4
size: NA
CDR3: CASSRDRSSGNTIYF

V: TRBV7-9
size: NA
CDR3: CASSPILGRAGTGELFF

V: TRBV7-2
size: few
CDR3: CASSLKKGAPLHF